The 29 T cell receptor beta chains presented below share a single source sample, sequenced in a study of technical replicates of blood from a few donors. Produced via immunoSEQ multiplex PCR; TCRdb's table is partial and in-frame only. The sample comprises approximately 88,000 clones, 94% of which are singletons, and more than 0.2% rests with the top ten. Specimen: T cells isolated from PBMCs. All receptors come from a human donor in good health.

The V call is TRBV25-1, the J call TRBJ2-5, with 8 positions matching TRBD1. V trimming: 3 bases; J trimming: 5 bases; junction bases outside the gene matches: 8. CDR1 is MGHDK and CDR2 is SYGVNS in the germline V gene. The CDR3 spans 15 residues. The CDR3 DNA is TGTGCCAGCAGTGAGGCAGGGGGCGCGTGGGAGACCCAGTACTTC. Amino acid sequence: CASSEAGGAWETQYF.

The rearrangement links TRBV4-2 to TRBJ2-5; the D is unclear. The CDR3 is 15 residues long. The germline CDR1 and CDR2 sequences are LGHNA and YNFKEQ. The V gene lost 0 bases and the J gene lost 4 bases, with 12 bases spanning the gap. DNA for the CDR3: TGTGCCAGCAGCCAAGATTCGGAGCGAGGAGAGACCCAGTACTTC. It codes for CASSQDSERGETQYF.

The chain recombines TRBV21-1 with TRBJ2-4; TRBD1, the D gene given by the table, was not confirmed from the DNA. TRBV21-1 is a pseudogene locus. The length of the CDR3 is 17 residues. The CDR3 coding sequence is TGTGCCAGCAGCAATCGTTGGCATCATTTAGCCAAAAACATTCAGTACTTC. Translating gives CASSNRWHHLAKNIQYF.

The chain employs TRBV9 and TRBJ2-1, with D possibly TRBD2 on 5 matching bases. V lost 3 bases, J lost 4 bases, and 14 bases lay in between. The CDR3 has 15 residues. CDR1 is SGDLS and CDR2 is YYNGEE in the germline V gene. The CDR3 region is CASSAGLLIYNEQFF. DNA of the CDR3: TGTGCCAGCAGCGCCGGACTCCTAATATACAATGAGCAGTTCTTC. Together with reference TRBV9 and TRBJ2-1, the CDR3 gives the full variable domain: DSGVTQTPKHLITATGQRVTLRCSPRSGDLSVYWYQQSLDQGLQFLIQYYNGEERAKGNILERFSAQQFPDLHSELNLSSLELGDSALYFCASSAGLLIYNEQFFGPGTRLTVL.

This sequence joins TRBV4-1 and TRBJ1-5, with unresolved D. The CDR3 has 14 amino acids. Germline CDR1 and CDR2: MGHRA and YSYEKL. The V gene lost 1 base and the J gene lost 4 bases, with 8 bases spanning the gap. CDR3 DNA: TGCGCCAGCAGCCAAGTATGGCCGAATCAGCCCCAGCATTTT. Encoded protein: CASSQVWPNQPQHF.

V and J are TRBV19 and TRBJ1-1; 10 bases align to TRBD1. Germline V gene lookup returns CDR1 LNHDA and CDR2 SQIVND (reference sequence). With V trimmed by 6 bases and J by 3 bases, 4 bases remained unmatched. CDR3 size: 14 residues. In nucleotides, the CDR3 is TGTGCCAGTAGGGGACAGGGGCCGGACACTGAAGCTTTCTTT. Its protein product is CASRGQGPDTEAFF.

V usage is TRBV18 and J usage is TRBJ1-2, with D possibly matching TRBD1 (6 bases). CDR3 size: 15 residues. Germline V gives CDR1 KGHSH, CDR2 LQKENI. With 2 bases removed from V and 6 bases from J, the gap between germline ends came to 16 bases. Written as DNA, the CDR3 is TGTGCCAGCTCACCAACCGTGCCAGGGGACCATGGCTACACCTTC. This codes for CASSPTVPGDHGYTF.

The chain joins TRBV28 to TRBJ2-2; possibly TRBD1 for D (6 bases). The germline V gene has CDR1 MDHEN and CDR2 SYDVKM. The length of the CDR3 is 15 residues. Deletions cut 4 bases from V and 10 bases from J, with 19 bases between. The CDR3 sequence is CASSSTGAGSEELFF. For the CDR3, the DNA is TGTGCCAGCAGTTCGACAGGAGCTGGTTCAGAGGAGCTGTTTTTT.

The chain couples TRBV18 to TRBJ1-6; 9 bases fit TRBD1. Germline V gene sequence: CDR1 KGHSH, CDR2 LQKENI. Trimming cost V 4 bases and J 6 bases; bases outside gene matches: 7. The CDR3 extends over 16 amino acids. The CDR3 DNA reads TGTGCCAGCTCACTCGCGCCGGGACAGGGTAATTCACCCCTCCACTTT. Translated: CASSLAPGQGNSPLHF.

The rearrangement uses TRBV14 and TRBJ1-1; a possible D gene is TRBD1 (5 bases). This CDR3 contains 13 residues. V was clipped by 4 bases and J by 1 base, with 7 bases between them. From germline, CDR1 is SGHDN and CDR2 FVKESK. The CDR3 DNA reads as TGTGCCAGCAGCCGGGGCCCGAACACTGAAGCTTTCTTT. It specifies CASSRGPNTEAFF.

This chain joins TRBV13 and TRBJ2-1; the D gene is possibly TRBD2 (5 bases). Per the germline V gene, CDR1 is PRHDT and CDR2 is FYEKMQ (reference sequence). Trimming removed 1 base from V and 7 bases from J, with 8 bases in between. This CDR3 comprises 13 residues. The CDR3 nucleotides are TGTGCCAGCAGCTTAGATCGGGGAAATGAGCAGTTCTTC. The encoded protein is CASSLDRGNEQFF.

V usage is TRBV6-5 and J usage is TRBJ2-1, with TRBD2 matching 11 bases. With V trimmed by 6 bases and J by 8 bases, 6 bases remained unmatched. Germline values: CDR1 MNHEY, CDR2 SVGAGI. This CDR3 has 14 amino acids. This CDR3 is CASSTSGRGHEQFF. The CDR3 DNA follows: TGTGCCAGCAGCACTAGCGGGAGAGGGCATGAGCAGTTCTTC.

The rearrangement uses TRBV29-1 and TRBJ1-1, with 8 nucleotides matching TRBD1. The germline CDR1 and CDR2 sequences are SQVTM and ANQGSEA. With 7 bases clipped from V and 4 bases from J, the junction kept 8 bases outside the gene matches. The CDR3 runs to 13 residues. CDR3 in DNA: TGCAGCGCCCAGACAGGGGCTGGCACTGAAGCTTTCTTT. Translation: CSAQTGAGTEAFF.

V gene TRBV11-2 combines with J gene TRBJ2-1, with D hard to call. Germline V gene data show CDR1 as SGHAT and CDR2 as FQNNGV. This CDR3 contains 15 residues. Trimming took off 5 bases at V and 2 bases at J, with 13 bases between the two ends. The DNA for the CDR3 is TGTGCCAGCAGCAACTACTCGAAGGCCTACAATGAGCAGTTCTTC. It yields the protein CASSNYSKAYNEQFF.

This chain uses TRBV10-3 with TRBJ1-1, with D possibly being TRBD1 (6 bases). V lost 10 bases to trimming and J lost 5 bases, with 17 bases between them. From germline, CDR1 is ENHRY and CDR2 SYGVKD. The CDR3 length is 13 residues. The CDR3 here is CATLPGGKTEAFF. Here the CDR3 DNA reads TGTGCCACCCTGCCGGGGGGCAAAACTGAAGCTTTCTTT.

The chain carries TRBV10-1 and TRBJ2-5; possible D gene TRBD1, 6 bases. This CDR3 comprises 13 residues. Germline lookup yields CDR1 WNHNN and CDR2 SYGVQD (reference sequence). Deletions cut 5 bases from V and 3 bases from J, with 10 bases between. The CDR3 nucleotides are TGCGCCAGCAGTTCAGGGGATAAAGAGACCCAGTACTTC. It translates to CASSSGDKETQYF.

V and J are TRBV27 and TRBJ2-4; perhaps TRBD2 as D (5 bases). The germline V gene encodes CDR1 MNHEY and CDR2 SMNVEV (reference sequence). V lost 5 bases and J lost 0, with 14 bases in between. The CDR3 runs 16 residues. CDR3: CASSQSRLLAKNIQYF. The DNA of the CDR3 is TGTGCCAGCAGTCAAAGTAGACTACTAGCCAAAAACATTCAGTACTTC.

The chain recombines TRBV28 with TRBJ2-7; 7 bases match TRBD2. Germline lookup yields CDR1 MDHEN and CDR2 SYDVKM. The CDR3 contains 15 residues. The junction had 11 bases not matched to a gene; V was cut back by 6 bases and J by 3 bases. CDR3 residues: CASSPGRLDGYEQYF. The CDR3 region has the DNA TGTGCCAGCAGCCCCGGGAGGCTCGACGGCTACGAGCAGTACTTC.

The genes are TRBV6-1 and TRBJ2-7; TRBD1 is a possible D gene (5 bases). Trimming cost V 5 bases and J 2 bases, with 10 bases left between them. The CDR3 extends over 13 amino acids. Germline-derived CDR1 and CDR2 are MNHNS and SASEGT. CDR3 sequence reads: CASSNDRAYEQYF. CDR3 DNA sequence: TGTGCCAGCAGTAATGACAGAGCCTACGAGCAGTACTTC.

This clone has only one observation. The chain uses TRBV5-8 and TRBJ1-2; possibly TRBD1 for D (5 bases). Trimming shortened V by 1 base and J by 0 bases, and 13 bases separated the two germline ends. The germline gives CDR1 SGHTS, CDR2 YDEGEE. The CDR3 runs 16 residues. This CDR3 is CASSLFSGTPNYGYTF. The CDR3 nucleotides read TGTGCCAGCAGCTTGTTTTCCGGGACTCCTAACTATGGCTACACCTTC.

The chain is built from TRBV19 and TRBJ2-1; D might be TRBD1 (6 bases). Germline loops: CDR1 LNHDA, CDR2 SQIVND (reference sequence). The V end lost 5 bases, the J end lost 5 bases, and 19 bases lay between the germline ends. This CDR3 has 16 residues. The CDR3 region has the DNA TGTGCCAGTAGTCCTCGTGGACAGCCAAGGGACAATGAGCAGTTCTTC. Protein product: CASSPRGQPRDNEQFF.

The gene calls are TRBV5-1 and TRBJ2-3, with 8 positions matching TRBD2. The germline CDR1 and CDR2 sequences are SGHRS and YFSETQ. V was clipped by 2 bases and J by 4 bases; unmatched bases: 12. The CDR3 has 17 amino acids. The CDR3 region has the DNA TGCGCCAGCAGCTTAGAAGCGGGAGCCTATGGGGCAGATACGCAGTATTTT. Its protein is CASSLEAGAYGADTQYF.

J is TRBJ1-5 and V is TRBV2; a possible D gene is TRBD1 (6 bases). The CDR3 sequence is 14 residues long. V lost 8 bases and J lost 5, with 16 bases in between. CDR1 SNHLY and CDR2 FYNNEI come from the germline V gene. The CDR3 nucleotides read TGTGCCAGCTCGGAAAGGGGGTACGATCAGCCCCAGCATTTT. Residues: CASSERGYDQPQHF.

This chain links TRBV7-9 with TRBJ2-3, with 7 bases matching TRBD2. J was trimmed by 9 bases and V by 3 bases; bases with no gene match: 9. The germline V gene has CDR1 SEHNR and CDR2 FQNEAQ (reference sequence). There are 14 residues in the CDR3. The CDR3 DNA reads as TGTGCCAGCAGCTTCGAAGGGGCGGGAGTAACGCAGTATTTT. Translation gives CASSFEGAGVTQYF.

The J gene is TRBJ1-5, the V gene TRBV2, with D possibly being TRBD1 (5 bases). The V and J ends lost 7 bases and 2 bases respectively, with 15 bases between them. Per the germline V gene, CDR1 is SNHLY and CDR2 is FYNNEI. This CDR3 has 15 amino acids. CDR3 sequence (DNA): TGTGCCAGCAAGCAGGGTAAAGGTGGCAATCAGCCCCAGCATTTT. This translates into CASKQGKGGNQPQHF.

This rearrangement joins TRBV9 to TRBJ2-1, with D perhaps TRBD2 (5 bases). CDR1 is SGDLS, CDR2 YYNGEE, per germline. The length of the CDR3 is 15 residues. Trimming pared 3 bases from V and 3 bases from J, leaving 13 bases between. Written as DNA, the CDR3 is TGTGCCAGCAGCGCCGCTGGGGAGTTCTACAATGAGCAGTTCTTC. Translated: CASSAAGEFYNEQFF. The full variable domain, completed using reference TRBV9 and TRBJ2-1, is DSGVTQTPKHLITATGQRVTLRCSPRSGDLSVYWYQQSLDQGLQFLIQYYNGEERAKGNILERFSAQQFPDLHSELNLSSLELGDSALYFCASSAAGEFYNEQFFGPGTRLTVL.

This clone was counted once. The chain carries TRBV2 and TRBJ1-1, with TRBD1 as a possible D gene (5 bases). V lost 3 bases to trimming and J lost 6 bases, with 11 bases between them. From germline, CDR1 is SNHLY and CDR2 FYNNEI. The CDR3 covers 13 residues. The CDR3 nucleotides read TGTGCCAGCAGTGATGGGTCAGGGTCTGAAGCTTTCTTT. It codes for CASSDGSGSEAFF.

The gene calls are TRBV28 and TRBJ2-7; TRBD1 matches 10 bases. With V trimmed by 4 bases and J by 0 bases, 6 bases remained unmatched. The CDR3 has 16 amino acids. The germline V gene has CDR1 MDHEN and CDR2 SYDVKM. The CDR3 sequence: CASSSTDRGISYEQYF. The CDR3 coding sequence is TGTGCCAGCAGTTCAACGGACAGGGGGATCTCCTACGAGCAGTACTTC.

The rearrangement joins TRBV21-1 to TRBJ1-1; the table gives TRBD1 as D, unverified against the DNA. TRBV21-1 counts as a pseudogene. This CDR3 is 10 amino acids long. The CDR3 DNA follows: TGTGCCAGCGGCCTTCCAGAAGCTTTCTTT. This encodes CASGLPEAFF.